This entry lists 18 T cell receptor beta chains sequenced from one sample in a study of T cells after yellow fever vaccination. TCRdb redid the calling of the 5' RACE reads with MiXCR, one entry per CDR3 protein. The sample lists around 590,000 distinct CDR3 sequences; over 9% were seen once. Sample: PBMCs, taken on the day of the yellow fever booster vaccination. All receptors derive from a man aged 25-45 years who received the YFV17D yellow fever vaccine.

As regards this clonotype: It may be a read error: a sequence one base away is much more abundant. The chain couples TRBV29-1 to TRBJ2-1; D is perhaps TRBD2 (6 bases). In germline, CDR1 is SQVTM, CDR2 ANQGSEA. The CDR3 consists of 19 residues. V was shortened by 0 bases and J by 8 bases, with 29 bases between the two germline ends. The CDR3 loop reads CSVEERRIEGGLVVDEQFF. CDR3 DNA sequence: TGCAGCGTTGAAGAGCGTCGGATAGAGGGAGGCCTAGTAGTGGATGAGCAGTTCTTC.

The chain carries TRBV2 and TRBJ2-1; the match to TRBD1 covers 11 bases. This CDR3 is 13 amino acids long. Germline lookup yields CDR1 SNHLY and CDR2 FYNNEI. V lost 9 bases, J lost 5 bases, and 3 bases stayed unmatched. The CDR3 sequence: CARGTGGNNEQFF. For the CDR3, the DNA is TGTGCCAGAGGGACAGGGGGTAACAATGAGCAGTTCTTC. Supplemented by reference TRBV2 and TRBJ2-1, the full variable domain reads EPEVTQTPSHQVTQMGQEVILRCVPISNHLYFYWYRQILGQKVEFLVSFYNNEISEKSEIFDDQFSVERPDGSNFTLKIRSTKLEDSAMYFCARGTGGNNEQFFGPGTRLTVL.

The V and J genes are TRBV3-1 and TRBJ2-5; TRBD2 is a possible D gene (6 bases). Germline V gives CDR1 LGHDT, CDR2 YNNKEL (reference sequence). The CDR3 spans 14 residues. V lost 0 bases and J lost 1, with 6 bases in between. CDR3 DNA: TGTGCCAGCAGCCAAGAAGCGGGCCAAGAGACCCAGTACTTC. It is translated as CASSQEAGQETQYF.

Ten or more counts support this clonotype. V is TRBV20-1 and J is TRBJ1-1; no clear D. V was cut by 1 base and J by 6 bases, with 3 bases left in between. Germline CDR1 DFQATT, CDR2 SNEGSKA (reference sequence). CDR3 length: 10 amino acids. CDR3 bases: TGCAGTGCTAGAGTCGCTGAAGCTTTCTTT. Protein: CSARVAEAFF.

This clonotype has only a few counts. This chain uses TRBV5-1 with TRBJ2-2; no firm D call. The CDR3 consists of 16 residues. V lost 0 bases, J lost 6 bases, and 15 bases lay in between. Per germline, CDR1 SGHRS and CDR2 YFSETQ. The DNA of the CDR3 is TGCGCCAGCAGCTTGGTGGATAGCCCGCCACCCGGGGAGCTGTTTTTT. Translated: CASSLVDSPPPGELFF.

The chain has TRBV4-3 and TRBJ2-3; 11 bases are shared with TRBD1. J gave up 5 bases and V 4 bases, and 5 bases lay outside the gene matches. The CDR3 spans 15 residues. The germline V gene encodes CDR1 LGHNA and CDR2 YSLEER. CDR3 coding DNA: TGCGCCAGCAGCCCCAGGACAGGGGGCGGAGATACGCAGTATTTT. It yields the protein CASSPRTGGGDTQYF.

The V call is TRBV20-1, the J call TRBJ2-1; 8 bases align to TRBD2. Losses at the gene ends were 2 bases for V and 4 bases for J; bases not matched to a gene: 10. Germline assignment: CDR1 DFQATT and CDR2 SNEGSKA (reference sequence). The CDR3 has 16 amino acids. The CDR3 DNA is TGCAGTGCTAGATTCGGGAGGGTGAGTTTATACAATGAGCAGTTCTTC. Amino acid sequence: CSARFGRVSLYNEQFF.

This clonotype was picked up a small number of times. For the CDR3, the DNA is TGTGCCAGCAGGAGGGGGACAGGTGGATACGAGCAGTACTTC. Protein sequence: CASRRGTGGYEQYF. The chain carries TRBV25-1 and TRBJ2-7, with TRBD1 matching 8 bases. Trimming took 6 bases from V and 4 from J; bases not matched to a gene: 8. The germline V gene encodes CDR1 MGHDK and CDR2 SYGVNS. The CDR3 runs 14 residues.

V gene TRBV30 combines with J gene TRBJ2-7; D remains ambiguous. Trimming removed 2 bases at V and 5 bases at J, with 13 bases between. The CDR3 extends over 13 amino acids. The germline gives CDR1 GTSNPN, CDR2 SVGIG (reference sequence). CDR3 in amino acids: CAWSRISLDEQYF. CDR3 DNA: TGTGCCTGGAGTCGGATTAGCTTGGACGAGCAGTACTTC.

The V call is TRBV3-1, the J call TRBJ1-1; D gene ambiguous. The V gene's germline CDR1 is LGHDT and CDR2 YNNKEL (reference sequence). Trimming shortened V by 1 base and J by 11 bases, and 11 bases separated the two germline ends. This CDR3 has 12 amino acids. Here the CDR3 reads CASSQVSGWAFF. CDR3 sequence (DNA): TGTGCCAGCAGCCAAGTGTCCGGGTGGGCTTTCTTT.

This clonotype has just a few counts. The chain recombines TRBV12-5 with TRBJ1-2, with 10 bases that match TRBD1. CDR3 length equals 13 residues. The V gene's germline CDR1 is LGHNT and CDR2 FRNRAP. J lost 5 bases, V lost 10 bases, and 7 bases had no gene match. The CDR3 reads CAKDRGSGYGYTF. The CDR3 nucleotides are TGTGCTAAGGACAGGGGGAGCGGGTATGGCTACACCTTC.

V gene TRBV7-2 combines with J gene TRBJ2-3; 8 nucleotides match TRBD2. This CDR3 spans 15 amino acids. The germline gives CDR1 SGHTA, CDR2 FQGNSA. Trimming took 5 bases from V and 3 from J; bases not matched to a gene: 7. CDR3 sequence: CASSISREGTDTQYF. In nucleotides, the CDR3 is TGTGCCAGCAGCATAAGCCGGGAGGGGACAGATACGCAGTATTTT.

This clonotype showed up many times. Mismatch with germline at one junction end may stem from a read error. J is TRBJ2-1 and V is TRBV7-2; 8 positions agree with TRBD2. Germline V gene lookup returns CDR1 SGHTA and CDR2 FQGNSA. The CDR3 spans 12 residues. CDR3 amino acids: CASSLGTSFFLF. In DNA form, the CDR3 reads TGTGCCAGCAGCTTAGGGACTAGCTTTTTCCTCTTC. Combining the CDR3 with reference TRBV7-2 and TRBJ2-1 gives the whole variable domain GAGVSQSPSNKVTEKGKDVELRCDPISGHTALYWYRQSLGQGLEFLIYFQGNSAPDKSGLPSDRFSAERTGGSVSTLTIQRTQQEDSAVYLCASSLGTSFFLFGPGTRLTVL.

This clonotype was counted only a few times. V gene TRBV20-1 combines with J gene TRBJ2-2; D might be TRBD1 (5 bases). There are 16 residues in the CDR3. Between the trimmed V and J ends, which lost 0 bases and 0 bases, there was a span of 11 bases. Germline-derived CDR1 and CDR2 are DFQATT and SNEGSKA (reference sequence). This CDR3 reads CSARDPRAANTGELFF. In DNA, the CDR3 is TGCAGTGCTAGAGATCCCAGGGCTGCGAACACCGGGGAGCTGTTTTTT.

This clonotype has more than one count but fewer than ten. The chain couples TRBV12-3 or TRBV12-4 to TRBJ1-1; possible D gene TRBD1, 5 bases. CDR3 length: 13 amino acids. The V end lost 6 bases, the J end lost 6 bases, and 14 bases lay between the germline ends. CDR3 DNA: TGTGCCAGCAGCCCCCGACAGAATCCTGAAGCTTTCTTT. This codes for CASSPRQNPEAFF.

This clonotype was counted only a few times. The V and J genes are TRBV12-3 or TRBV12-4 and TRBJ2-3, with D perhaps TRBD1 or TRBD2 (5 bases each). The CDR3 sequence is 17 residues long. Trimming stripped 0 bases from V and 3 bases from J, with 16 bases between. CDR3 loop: CASSLARRGVNTDTQYF. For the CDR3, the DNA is TGTGCCAGCAGTTTAGCGCGGCGAGGGGTAAATACAGATACGCAGTATTTT.

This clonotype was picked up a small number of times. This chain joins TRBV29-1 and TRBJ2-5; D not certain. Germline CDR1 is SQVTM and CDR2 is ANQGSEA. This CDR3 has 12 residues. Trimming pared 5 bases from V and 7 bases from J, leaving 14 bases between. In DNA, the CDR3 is TGCAGCGTTATAATGCAAGGCCGGACCCAGTACTTC. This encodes CSVIMQGRTQYF.

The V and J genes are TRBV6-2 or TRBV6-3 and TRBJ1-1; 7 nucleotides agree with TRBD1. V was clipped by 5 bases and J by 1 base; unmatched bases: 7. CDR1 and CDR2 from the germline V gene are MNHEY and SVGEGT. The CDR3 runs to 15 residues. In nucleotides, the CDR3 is TGTGCCAGCAGTCCCCTGGACAGGAGGAACACTGAAGCTTTCTTT. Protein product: CASSPLDRRNTEAFF.